This TCR beta chain is from a study of glioma-infiltrating T cells (dated by TCRdb to the mid-2010s). Turning to the overall study: Sequencing of TCR alpha- and beta-chain repertoires was performed on glioma tissue, on non-neoplastic brain tissue, and on matched peripheral blood mononuclear cells. To measure divergence between tissue and blood T-cell populations, each tissue-infiltrating repertoire was compared with the peripheral blood repertoire of the same patient. Three low-grade glioma patients, roughly 8 primary glioblastoma patients and three non-glioma patients contributing non-neoplastic brain tissue were included in the paired cohort. Summary of the overall study and its limitations: VJ-independent divergence between tissue and blood was below expectation in non-neoplastic patients but above expectation in all gliomas, especially low-grade gliomas. Group comparisons rested on small numbers: three non-neoplastic, three low-grade glioma and seven or eight glioblastoma patients. Very few CDR3 sequences were shared between tissue and blood, attributed to high CDR3 diversity and limited sampling.

The iRepertoire nested amplicon-rescue multiplex PCR (arm-PCR) platform was used to amplify TCR alpha and beta CDR3 regions from RNA. The input for one-step reverse transcription and amplification was about 95-400 ng of tissue mRNA or PBMC total RNA. Following bead purification, Illumina adapters were added through a secondary multiplex PCR, and the libraries were then gel-purified between 200 and 400 bp. Internal 6-nucleotide barcodes were carried by the libraries and were used for demultiplexing. Sequencing of the libraries was done on an Illumina MiSeq using 2x220 or 2x250 nucleotide paired-end reads. In the source study's methods: FLASH 1.2.11 was used to merge paired reads, and BWA-MEM then aligned the reads to the GRCh37 human genome before TRA and TRB reads were extracted. For V and J assignment, an IMGT-derived reference of cassette sequences and CDR3 motifs that included pseudogenes was used. Reads were translated in three frames, and productive CDR3s were defined as those with a C...FGXG motif and no stop codons. A clonotype was defined as a unique combination of a V-J cassette pair and a CDR3 amino acid sequence. Hamming distance filtering was applied to reads, with thresholds set by the sequence error rate of each sample in mapped regions. Using fastp at Q25 and MiXCR, TCRdb reprocessed the public reads and kept productive beta chains. Duplicate CDR3 protein sequences are folded into a single record with the most common DNA and genes. The V and J calls reflect TCRdb's pipeline rather than the authors' work. The sample profile shows approximately 100,000 distinct CDR3 sequences; around 30% of them were found once. The top ten clones comprise 44% of the sample.

A remark on this clonotype: Its antigen specificity is not known. Nothing much larger sits one base from this clone, and base qualities are not available.

The CDR3 contains 14 residues, cysteine and phenylalanine counted. The DNA shown is the 42-base CDR3, in frame from base 1. The germline V gene gives CDR1 as SNHLY and CDR2 as FYNNEI. V is shortened by 10 bases, J by 3 bases, and the region joining them spans 18 bases. What was sequenced was glioma tissue, nonneoplastic brain tissue, or PBMCs (not recorded which). This clonotype originated in a human donor with low-grade glioma or glioblastoma, undergoing nonglioma brain surgery, or in good health (not recorded which). This receptor chain uses TRBV2 and TRBJ2-5, and TRBD2 may be the D gene, going by 5 matching bases. The DNA reads as follows: TGTGCCACCACCTTCGGCTGGGGAGAAGAGACCCAGTACTTC. Translated, this is CATTFGWGEETQYF.